Following are 3 T cell receptor beta chains from one sample sequenced in a study of T cells in Graves' hyperthyroidism and ophthalmopathy (dated by TCRdb to 2018 to 2020). Receptor libraries were prepared by multiplex PCR. Reads for this sample came from an Illumina HiSeq 2000. Amplification of TCR beta CDR3 regions was carried out from RNA transcripts. The TCR CDR3 was subjected to a first round of RT-PCR using the HTBI primer set and the Qiagen OneStep RT-PCR kit. TCRdb passed the public sequencing reads through fastp at Q25 and MiXCR, retaining productive beta sequences. Rows are combined by CDR3 protein, so each entry shows the most common genes and DNA. For this sample the table gives 600,000 to 700,000 distinct CDR3 sequences, of which roughly 14% were detected only once. The ten largest clones represent approximately 4.3% of the sample. Sample: blood. Receptors originate from a woman aged 40 to 50 with Graves' ophthalmopathy.

The chain is built from TRBV9 and TRBJ2-5; TRBD1 aligns across 9 bases. This CDR3 contains 15 residues. J was trimmed by 5 bases and V by 1 base; bases with no gene match: 6. Germline V lookup: CDR1 SGDLS, CDR2 YYNGEE. Here the CDR3 DNA reads TGTGCCAGCAGCGTAACCCAAGACAGGGGGGAGACCCAGTACTTC. Protein product: CASSVTQDRGETQYF. Based on the CDR3 plus reference TRBV9 and TRBJ2-5, the full variable domain is DSGVTQTPKHLITATGQRVTLRCSPRSGDLSVYWYQQSLDQGLQFLIQYYNGEERAKGNILERFSAQQFPDLHSELNLSSLELGDSALYFCASSVTQDRGETQYFGPGTRLLVL.

In this sample, this clonotype turned up many times. The chain couples TRBV6-5 to TRBJ2-7; D might be TRBD1 (6 bases). CDR3 length equals 15 residues. Germline V gene lookup returns CDR1 MNHEY and CDR2 SVGAGI. V was trimmed by 5 bases and J by 0 bases, leaving 14 bases between them. This CDR3 is CASSLDRRSSYEQYF. The DNA for the CDR3 is TGTGCCAGCAGTCTCGACAGGAGGAGCTCCTACGAGCAGTACTTC.

The chain couples TRBV12-3 or TRBV12-4 to TRBJ1-1, with D possibly matching TRBD1 (6 bases). Deletions cut 5 bases from V and 5 bases from J, with 12 bases between. This CDR3 comprises 13 residues. CDR3 sequence reads: CASSENQGTEAFF. The CDR3 DNA is TGTGCCAGCAGTGAGAATCAGGGGACTGAAGCTTTCTTT.